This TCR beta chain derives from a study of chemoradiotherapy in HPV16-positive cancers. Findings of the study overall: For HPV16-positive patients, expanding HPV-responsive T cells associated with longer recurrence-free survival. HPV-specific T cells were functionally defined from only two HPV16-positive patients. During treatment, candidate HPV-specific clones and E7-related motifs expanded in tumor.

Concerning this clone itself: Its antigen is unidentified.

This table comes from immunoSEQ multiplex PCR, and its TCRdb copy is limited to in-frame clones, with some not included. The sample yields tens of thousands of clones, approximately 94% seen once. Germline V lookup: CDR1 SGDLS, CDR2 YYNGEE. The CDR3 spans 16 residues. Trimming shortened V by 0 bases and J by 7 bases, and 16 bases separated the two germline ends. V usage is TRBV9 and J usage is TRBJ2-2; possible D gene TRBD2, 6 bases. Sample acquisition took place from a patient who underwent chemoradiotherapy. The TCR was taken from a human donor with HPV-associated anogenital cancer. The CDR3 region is CASSVDPGGLGGELFF. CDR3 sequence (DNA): TGTGCCAGCAGCGTAGATCCCGGGGGACTTGGCGGGGAGCTGTTTTTT.